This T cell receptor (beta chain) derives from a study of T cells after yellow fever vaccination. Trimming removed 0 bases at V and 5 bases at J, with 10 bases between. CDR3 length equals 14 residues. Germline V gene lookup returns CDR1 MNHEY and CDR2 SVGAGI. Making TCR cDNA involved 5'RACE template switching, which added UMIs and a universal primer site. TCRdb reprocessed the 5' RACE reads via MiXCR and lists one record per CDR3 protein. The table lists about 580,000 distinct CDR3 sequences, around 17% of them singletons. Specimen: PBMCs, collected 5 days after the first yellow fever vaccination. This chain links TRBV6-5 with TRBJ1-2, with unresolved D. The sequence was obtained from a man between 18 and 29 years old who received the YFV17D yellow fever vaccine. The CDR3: CASSYSSAEYGYTF. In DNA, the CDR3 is TGTGCCAGCAGTTACTCTTCGGCTGAGTATGGCTACACCTTC.